The count of the clone carrying this TCR beta chain is one. The data derive from a study of T cell changes during pregnancy in multiple sclerosis. TCRdb's copy holds only in-frame clones and misses some; the assay was immunoSEQ multiplex PCR. The sample has some 57,000 clones, 91% seen once; the top ten hold 0.4% to 0.55%. This TCR was recovered from a female donor in good health, enrolled as a control in a pregnancy study. The sequencing used CD4+ T cells from peripheral blood mononuclear cells, collected after pregnancy.

The CDR3 region has the DNA TGTGCCAGCAGCTTTAATCGGGGTACGAATGAGCAGTTCTTC. This encodes CASSFNRGTNEQFF. The chain links TRBV11-3 to TRBJ2-1, with a weak D call TRBD2 (5 bases). The CDR3 sequence is 14 residues long. The germline V gene has CDR1 SGHNT and CDR2 YENEEA. The V end was cut by 3 bases, the J end by 7 bases, with 13 bases between.